One T cell receptor beta chain is described in this entry. Germline CDR1 and CDR2: MNHNY and SVGAGI (reference sequence). This CDR3 has 13 residues. The V gene lost 0 bases and the J gene lost 4 bases, with 1 base spanning the gap. Repertoires were generated with immunoSEQ multiplex PCR, while TCRdb's copy carries only in-frame clones and drops some. The sample lists roughly 80,000 clones; around 85% were seen once. This entry is derived from a study of OX40 agonist ivuxolimab in advanced cancers. Study as a whole: Participants could have had prior anti-PD-1, anti-PD-L1 or anti-CTLA-4 therapy, and more than 35% had some.

Exclusion applied to patients with autoimmune disease history or systemic immunosuppression. The TCR originated in an adult with an advanced solid tumor such as melanoma, head and neck, liver or kidney cancer. This chain links TRBV6-6 with TRBJ2-6; no clear D gene. The sequences come from CD4+ or CD8+ T cells sorted from blood, collected in a trial of the OX40 agonist ivuxolimab. This CDR3 is CASSYSGANVLTF. Written as DNA, the CDR3 is TGTGCCAGCAGTTACTCGGGGGCCAACGTCCTGACTTTC.